These 14 T cell receptor beta chains came from one sample sequenced in a study of T-cell memory formation after mild COVID-19. TCRdb called the 5' RACE reads again in MiXCR, with one record for every CDR3 protein. This table holds 100,000 to 130,000 distinct CDR3 sequences, 18% found once. The sequenced sample was PBMCs or a T cell subset sorted from them (not recorded which). The receptors shown here come from a man between 18 and 29 years old who had mild COVID-19 (a few samples of this study predate the infection). Cell type and time point are not known.

This clonotype was recorded a few times. This chain connects TRBV20-1 to TRBJ1-5; TRBD1 agrees at 8 bases. Losses at the gene ends were 3 bases for V and 3 bases for J; bases not matched to a gene: 7. The CDR3 has 15 amino acids. Germline CDR1 and CDR2: DFQATT and SNEGSKA (reference sequence). CDR3 sequence reads: CSASEGDRFNQPQHF. The DNA for the CDR3 is TGCAGTGCTAGTGAAGGGGACAGGTTCAATCAGCCCCAGCATTTT.

This clonotype was observed a handful of times. V and J are TRBV6-6 and TRBJ1-2; D possibly corresponds to TRBD1 (6 bases). V lost 4 bases and J 2 bases, leaving 8 bases between the germline ends. This CDR3 is 13 amino acids long. Germline V gene sequence: CDR1 MNHNY, CDR2 SVGAGI (reference sequence). Written as DNA, the CDR3 is TGTGCCAGCAGTTTGGACAGAAACTATGGCTACACCTTC. Protein: CASSLDRNYGYTF.

The sample holds a few counts of this clonotype. V usage is TRBV12-3 or TRBV12-4 and J usage is TRBJ2-3, with D perhaps TRBD1 (6 bases). Between the trimmed V and J ends, which lost 0 bases and 2 bases, there was a span of 9 bases. The CDR3 has 15 amino acids. CDR3 sequence reads: CASSLARDNTDTQYF. CDR3 nucleotide sequence: TGTGCCAGCAGTTTAGCCCGGGACAACACAGATACGCAGTATTTT.

The chain couples TRBV6-5 to TRBJ2-1; the match to TRBD1 covers 7 bases. The ends lost 5 bases at V and 8 bases at J; junction bases unmatched: 9. CDR3 size: 14 residues. Germline CDR1 is MNHEY and CDR2 is SVGAGI. CDR3 sequence (DNA): TGTGCCAGCAGTCGGACAGGCTTGACGGATGAGCAGTTCTTC. It specifies CASSRTGLTDEQFF.

This chain joins TRBV27 and TRBJ2-1; weak D call: TRBD2 (6 bases). Trimming pared 7 bases from V and 8 bases from J, leaving 24 bases between. CDR1 MNHEY and CDR2 SMNVEV come from the germline V gene (reference sequence). The CDR3 runs 16 residues. CDR3 amino acids: CASIPVRFGGEDEQFF. CDR3 in DNA: TGTGCCAGCATCCCAGTTCGATTCGGAGGGGAGGATGAGCAGTTCTTC.

There are a few counts of this clonotype. The chain joins TRBV12-3 or TRBV12-4 to TRBJ2-5; D may be TRBD1 (6 bases). The V gene lost 6 bases and the J gene lost 2 bases, with 28 bases spanning the gap. The CDR3 length is 19 residues. For the CDR3, the DNA is TGTGCCAGCAGCCCTCTTTCTCGATTCAGGGCAGGGGTACAAGAGACCCAGTACTTC. Translating gives CASSPLSRFRAGVQETQYF.

This clonotype was seen only a few times. The J gene is TRBJ1-5, the V gene TRBV6-6; TRBD1 matches at 12 bases. The germline V gene has CDR1 MNHNY and CDR2 SVGAGI (reference sequence). This CDR3 is 18 amino acids long. J lost 0 bases, V lost 7 bases, and 10 bases had no gene match. CDR3 in amino acids: CASMDRDRGLYSNQPQHF. CDR3 DNA: TGTGCCAGCATGGACCGGGACAGGGGGCTGTATAGCAATCAGCCCCAGCATTTT.

The V and J genes are TRBV6-1 and TRBJ1-6; 9 bases are a match to TRBD1. Germline V gene lookup returns CDR1 MNHNS and CDR2 SASEGT. The CDR3 length is 16 residues. The J segment lost 6 bases and the V segment lost 2 bases, leaving 5 bases of the junction unmatched. CDR3 amino acids: CASSESPGQGNSPLHF. The DNA for the CDR3 is TGTGCCAGCAGTGAAAGTCCGGGACAGGGTAATTCACCCCTCCACTTT.

This clonotype was seen many times. An end of the junction differs from the germline gene, which may be a read error. The rearrangement links TRBV7-7 to TRBJ2-3; possibly TRBD2 for D (7 bases). The CDR3 contains 14 residues. From germline, CDR1 is SSHAT and CDR2 FNYEAQ (reference sequence). CDR3 DNA sequence: TGTGCTAGCAGCCCTACGGGGGGCCCAGATACGCAGTATTTT. Translated: CASSPTGGPDTQYF.

The chain carries TRBV5-1 and TRBJ1-1; D unresolved. Trimming stripped 7 bases from V and 11 bases from J, with 21 bases between. This CDR3 contains 13 residues. Germline CDR1 and CDR2: SGHRS and YFSETQ. CDR3 bases: TGCGCCAGCGGGAAAAACGGTGAACGTGAGGCTTTCTTT. It codes for CASGKNGEREAFF. The variable domain in full, completed from reference TRBV5-1 and TRBJ1-1, reads KAGVTQTPRYLIKTRGQQVTLSCSPISGHRSVSWYQQTPGQGLQFLFEYFSETQRNKGNFPGRFSGRQFSNSRSEMNVSTLELGDSALYLCASGKNGEREAFFGQGTRLTVV.

This clonotype was picked up a small number of times. The chain recombines TRBV7-9 with TRBJ2-4; 7 positions agree with TRBD1. This CDR3 is 13 amino acids long. Germline-derived CDR1 and CDR2 are SEHNR and FQNEAQ (reference sequence). Unmatched junction bases numbered 10, after V lost 10 bases and J lost 7 bases. CDR3 protein: CAIDTGDSNIQYF. CDR3 sequence (DNA): TGTGCCATCGATACCGGGGACAGTAACATTCAGTACTTC.

The CDR3 protein is CASSSDRGLFF. DNA of the CDR3: TGTGCCAGCAGCTCGGACAGGGGACTGTTTTTT. This chain links TRBV7-9 with TRBJ1-4, with 9 bases fitting TRBD1. V lost 4 bases to trimming and J lost 13 bases; unmatched junction nucleotides: 1. The CDR3 length is 11 residues. CDR1 and CDR2 (germline): SEHNR, FQNEAQ (reference sequence).

This clonotype was picked up a small number of times. This chain links TRBV27 with TRBJ2-5, with D possibly called TRBD1 or TRBD2 (6 bases each). Looked up from germline, CDR1 is MNHEY and CDR2 is SMNVEV (reference sequence). This CDR3 has 15 residues. With 6 bases removed from V and 5 bases from J, the gap between germline ends came to 19 bases. The CDR3 DNA reads TGTGCCAGCAGCCAGCCGGGGGCAAAGTTTGAGACCCAGTACTTC. It yields the protein CASSQPGAKFETQYF.

V usage is TRBV28 and J usage is TRBJ1-2; D gene uncertain. The CDR3 totals 11 residues. V lost 7 bases and J 6 bases, leaving 9 bases between the germline ends. The V gene's germline CDR1 is MDHEN and CDR2 SYDVKM. The CDR3 loop reads CASIGLDGYTF. The CDR3 DNA reads TGTGCCAGCATCGGGCTGGATGGCTACACCTTC.